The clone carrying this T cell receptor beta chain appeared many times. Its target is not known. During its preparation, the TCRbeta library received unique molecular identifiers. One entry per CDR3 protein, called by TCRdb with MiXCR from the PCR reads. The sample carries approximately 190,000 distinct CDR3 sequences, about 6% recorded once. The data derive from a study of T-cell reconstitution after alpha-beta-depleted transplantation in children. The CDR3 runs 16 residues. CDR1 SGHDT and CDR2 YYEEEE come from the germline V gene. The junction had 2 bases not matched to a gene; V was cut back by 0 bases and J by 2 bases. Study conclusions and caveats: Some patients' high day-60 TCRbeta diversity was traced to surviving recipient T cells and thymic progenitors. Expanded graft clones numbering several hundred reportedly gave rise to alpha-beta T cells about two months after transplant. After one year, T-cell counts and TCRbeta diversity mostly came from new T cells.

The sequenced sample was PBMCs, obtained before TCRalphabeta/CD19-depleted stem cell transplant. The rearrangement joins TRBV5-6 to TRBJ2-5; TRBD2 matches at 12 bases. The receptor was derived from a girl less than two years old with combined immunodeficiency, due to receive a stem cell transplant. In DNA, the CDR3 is TGTGCCAGCAGCTTGGCTAGCGGGGGGGATCAAGAGACCCAGTACTTC. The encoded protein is CASSLASGGDQETQYF.